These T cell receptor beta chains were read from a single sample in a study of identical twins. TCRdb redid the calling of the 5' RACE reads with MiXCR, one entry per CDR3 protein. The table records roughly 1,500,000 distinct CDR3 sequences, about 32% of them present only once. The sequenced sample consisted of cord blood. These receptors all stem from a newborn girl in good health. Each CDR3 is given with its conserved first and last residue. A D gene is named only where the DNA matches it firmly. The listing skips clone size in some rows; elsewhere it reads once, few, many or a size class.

cdr3_aa: CASSLGTSDYSYEQYF
cdr3_nt: TGTGCCAGCAGCTTAGGGACTAGCGATTACTCCTACGAGCAGTACTTC
j_call: TRBJ2-7
v_call: TRBV11-2
d_call: TRBD2
clone_size: few

cdr3_aa: CSARPGLNYEQYF
cdr3_nt: TGCAGTGCTAGACCAGGCCTTAACTACGAGCAGTACTTC
j_call: TRBJ2-7
v_call: TRBV20-1
d_call: .
clone_size: few

cdr3_aa: CASSFPGTPNEQFF
cdr3_nt: TGTGCCAGCAGCTTCCCCGGGACCCCCAATGAGCAGTTCTTC
j_call: TRBJ2-1
v_call: TRBV7-9
d_call: .
clone_size: few

cdr3_aa: CASTSRVEQYF
cdr3_nt: TGTGCCAGCACCTCCAGGGTCGAGCAGTACTTC
j_call: TRBJ2-7
v_call: TRBV2
d_call: .
clone_size: few

cdr3_aa: CAISPRPSGPTYNEQFF
cdr3_nt: TGTGCCATCTCCCCACGCCCTAGCGGGCCGACCTACAATGAGCAGTTCTTC
j_call: TRBJ2-1
v_call: TRBV10-3
d_call: TRBD2
clone_size: many

cdr3_aa: CASSWTQGGTEAFF
cdr3_nt: TGTGCCAGCAGCTGGACACAGGGGGGCACTGAAGCTTTCTTT
j_call: TRBJ1-1
v_call: TRBV28
d_call: TRBD1
clone_size: few

cdr3_aa: CASSITILKPYGYTF
cdr3_nt: TGCGCCAGCAGCATCACCATCTTAAAACCTTATGGCTACACCTTC
j_call: TRBJ1-2
v_call: TRBV5-1
d_call: .
clone_size: .

cdr3_aa: CSARDHAQLAGGRDTQYF
cdr3_nt: TGCAGTGCTAGAGACCATGCCCAGCTAGCGGGGGGGCGAGATACGCAGTATTTT
j_call: TRBJ2-3
v_call: TRBV20-1
d_call: TRBD2
clone_size: few

cdr3_aa: CSAAFLAGPYNEQFF
cdr3_nt: TGCAGTGCTGCATTCCTAGCGGGACCCTACAATGAGCAGTTCTTC
j_call: TRBJ2-1
v_call: TRBV20-1
d_call: TRBD2
clone_size: few

cdr3_aa: CASSGGPLNYGYTF
cdr3_nt: TGTGCCAGCAGCGGGGGCCCTCTTAACTATGGCTACACCTTC
j_call: TRBJ1-2
v_call: TRBV7-9
d_call: .
clone_size: .

cdr3_aa: CASSLMDSNTEAFF
cdr3_nt: TGCGCCAGCAGCTTGATGGATTCGAACACTGAAGCTTTCTTT
j_call: TRBJ1-1
v_call: TRBV5-1
d_call: .
clone_size: few